This T cell receptor beta chain is from a study of T cells in Graves' hyperthyroidism and ophthalmopathy. About the study: Staff took peripheral blood when the initial diagnosis was made, before any treatment began. The study's findings and limits: In blood, most of the thyroid clonotypes expanded above 0.001 were also present.

Patients with ophthalmopathy all had a Clinical Activity Score of at least 3, a NOSPECS grade of at least 4 and duration under 3 months. PBMCs stemmed from around 10 ml fresh peripheral blood. The TCR beta CDR3 regions underwent amplification using RNA transcripts as the source. HTBI primers were used for first-round RT-PCR of the TCR CDR3. TCRdb called the multiplex PCR reads again in MiXCR, with one record for every CDR3 protein. The data show hundreds of thousands of distinct CDR3 sequences, roughly 15% seen once. The CDR3 is made up of 19 amino acids. CDR1 and CDR2 (germline): LGHNA, YNFKEQ. J was trimmed by 6 bases and V by 4 bases; bases with no gene match: 16. There are many counts of this clonotype. Antigen: not known.

The sequence was obtained from a woman between 35 and 50 years old with Graves' ophthalmopathy. The chain uses TRBV4-2 and TRBJ2-1, with TRBD2 matching 12 bases. The sequenced material came from blood. CDR3 bases: TGTGCCAGCAGCCCACGATCCGGGACTAGCGGGTCCACCCCCAATGAGCAGTTCTTC. Translated, it gives CASSPRSGTSGSTPNEQFF.